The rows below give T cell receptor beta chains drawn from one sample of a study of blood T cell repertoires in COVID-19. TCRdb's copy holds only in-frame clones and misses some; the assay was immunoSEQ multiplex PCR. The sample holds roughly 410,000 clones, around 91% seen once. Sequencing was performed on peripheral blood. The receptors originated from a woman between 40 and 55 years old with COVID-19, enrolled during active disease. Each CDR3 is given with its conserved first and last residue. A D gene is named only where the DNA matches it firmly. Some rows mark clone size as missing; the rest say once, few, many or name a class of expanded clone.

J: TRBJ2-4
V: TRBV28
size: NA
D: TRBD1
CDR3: CASSPQGAKNIQYF
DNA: TGTGCCAGCAGCCCACAGGGGGCCAAAAACATTCAGTACTTC

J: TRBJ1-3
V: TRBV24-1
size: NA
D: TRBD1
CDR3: CATTGGSGNTIYF
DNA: TGTGCCACCACAGGGGGCAGTGGAAACACCATATATTTT

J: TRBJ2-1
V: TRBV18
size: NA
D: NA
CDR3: CASSGVNEQFF
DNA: TGTGCCAGCTCCGGTGTCAATGAGCAGTTCTTC

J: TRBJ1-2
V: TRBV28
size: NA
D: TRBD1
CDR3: CASIIRTTGVYGYTF
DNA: TGTGCCAGCATAATCCGGACGACAGGGGTTTATGGCTACACCTTC

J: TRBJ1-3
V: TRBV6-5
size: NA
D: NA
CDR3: CASRVQEPGNTIYF
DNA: TGTGCCAGCAGGGTACAGGAACCTGGAAACACCATATATTTT

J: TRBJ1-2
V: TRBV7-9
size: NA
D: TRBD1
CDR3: CASSLAGTDNYGYTF
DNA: TGTGCCAGCAGCTTGGCAGGGACAGACAACTATGGCTACACCTTC

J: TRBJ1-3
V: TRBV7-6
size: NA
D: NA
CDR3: CASSFVRGNTIYF
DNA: TGTGCCAGCAGCTTTGTTCGTGGAAACACCATATATTTT

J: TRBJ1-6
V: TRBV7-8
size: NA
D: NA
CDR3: CASSFWAGADSPLHF
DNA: TGTGCCAGCAGCTTTTGGGCGGGGGCTGATTCACCCCTCCACTTT

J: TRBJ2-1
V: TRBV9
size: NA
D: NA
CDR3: CASSPHLHNEQFF
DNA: TGTGCCAGCAGCCCTCACCTACACAATGAGCAGTTCTTC

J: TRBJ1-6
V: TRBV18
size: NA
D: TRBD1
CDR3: CASSPAPGQGSSPLHF
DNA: TGTGCCAGCTCACCGGCCCCGGGACAGGGAAGTTCACCCCTCCACTTT

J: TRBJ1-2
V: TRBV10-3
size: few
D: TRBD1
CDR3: CAIRWDSLRGGYTF
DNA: TGTGCCATCAGATGGGACAGTCTCCGGGGTGGCTACACCTTC

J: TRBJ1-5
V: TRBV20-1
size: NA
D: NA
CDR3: CSASGGIRGNQPQHF
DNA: TGCAGTGCTAGTGGGGGCATCAGGGGCAATCAGCCCCAGCATTTT

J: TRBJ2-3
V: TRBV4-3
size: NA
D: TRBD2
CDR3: CASSPGTSMDTQYF
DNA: TGCGCCAGCAGCCCCGGGACTAGCATGGATACGCAGTATTTT

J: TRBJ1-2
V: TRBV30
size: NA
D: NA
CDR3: CAWVGGEGWSGYTF
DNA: TGTGCCTGGGTAGGAGGGGAAGGCTGGTCCGGCTACACCTTC

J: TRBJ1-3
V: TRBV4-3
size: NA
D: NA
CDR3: CASSLQGSNSGNTIYF
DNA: TGCGCCAGCAGCCTGCAGGGGTCGAACTCTGGAAACACCATATATTTT

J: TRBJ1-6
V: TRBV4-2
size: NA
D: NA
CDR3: CASSHLAEDSPLHF
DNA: TGTGCCAGCAGCCATCTAGCCGAGGATTCACCCCTCCACTTT

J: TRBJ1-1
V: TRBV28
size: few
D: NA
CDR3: CASSLWVAGPNTEAFF
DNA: TGTGCCAGCAGTTTATGGGTGGCAGGGCCGAACACTGAAGCTTTCTTT

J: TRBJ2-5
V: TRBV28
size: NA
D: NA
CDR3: CASSLGRVTQETQYF
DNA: TGTGCCAGCAGTTTAGGCAGGGTGACCCAAGAGACCCAGTACTTC

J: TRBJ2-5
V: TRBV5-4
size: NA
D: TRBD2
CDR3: CASSLVAGAKETQYF
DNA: TGTGCCAGCAGCTTGGTTGCGGGAGCGAAAGAGACCCAGTACTTC